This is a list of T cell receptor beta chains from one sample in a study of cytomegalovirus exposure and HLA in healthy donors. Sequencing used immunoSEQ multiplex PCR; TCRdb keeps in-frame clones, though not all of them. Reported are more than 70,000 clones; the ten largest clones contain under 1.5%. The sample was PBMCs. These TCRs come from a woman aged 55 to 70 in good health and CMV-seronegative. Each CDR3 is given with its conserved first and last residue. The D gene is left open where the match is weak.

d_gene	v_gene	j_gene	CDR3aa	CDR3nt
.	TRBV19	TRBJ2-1	CASSMSLFNEQFF	TGTGCCAGTAGTATGTCTCTATTCAATGAGCAGTTCTTC
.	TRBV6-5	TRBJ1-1	CASSSSGLVSTEAFF	TGTGCCAGCAGTTCTTCAGGGTTGGTATCAACTGAAGCTTTCTTT
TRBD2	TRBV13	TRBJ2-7	CASSFSRGRAYEQYF	TGTGCCAGCAGCTTTTCCCGCGGGAGGGCCTACGAGCAGTACTTC
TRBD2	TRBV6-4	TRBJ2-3	CASSDLTSGTDTQYF	TGTGCCAGCAGTGACCTGACTAGCGGGACAGATACGCAGTATTTT
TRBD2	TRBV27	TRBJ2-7	CASKSGTSGFYEQYF	TGTGCCAGCAAATCCGGGACTAGCGGTTTTTACGAGCAGTACTTC
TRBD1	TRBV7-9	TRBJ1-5	CASSFGTGVNQPQHF	TGTGCCAGCAGCTTTGGGACAGGGGTCAATCAGCCCCAGCATTTT
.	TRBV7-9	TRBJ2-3	CASSFLQLSTDTQYF	TGTGCCAGCAGCTTTTTACAGCTGAGCACAGATACGCAGTATTTT
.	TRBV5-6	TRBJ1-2	CASSLAEHGYTF	TGTGCCAGCAGCTTGGCAGAACATGGCTACACCTTC
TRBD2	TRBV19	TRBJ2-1	CASTSLAGVGRGEQFF	TGTGCCAGTACCTCCCTAGCGGGGGTTGGTAGGGGTGAGCAGTTCTTC
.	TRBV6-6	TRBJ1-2	CASSWGHDLQNRGYTF	TGTGCCAGCAGTTGGGGACACGACCTACAAAATAGGGGCTACACCTTC
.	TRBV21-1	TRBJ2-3	CASSKELIRDKGETDTQYF	TGTGCCAGCAGCAAAGAGTTGATCCGGGACAAGGGAGAGACAGATACGCAGTATTTT
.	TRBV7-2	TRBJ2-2	CASSLEVSHTGELFF	TGTGCCAGCAGCTTAGAGGTTAGCCACACCGGGGAGCTGTTTTTT
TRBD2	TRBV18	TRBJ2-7	CASSPFGTSGYEQYF	TGTGCCAGCTCACCGTTCGGGACTAGCGGGTACGAGCAGTACTTC
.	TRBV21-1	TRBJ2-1	CATRVAGVYNEQFF	TGTGCCACCCGGGTTGCAGGGGTCTACAATGAGCAGTTCTTC
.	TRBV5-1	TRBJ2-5	CASSSRGGVETQYF	TGCGCCAGCAGCTCCAGGGGCGGAGTAGAGACCCAGTACTTC
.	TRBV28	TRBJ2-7	CASNSGIYEQYF	TGTGCCAGCAATTCCGGGATCTACGAGCAGTACTTC
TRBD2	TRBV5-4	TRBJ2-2	CASSLVFSLAGARAGELFF	TGTGCCAGCAGCTTGGTTTTTTCACTAGCGGGAGCTAGGGCCGGGGAGCTGTTTTTT
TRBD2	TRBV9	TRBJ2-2	CASSVGAGGDTGELLF	TGTGCCAGCAGCGTAGGAGCGGGAGGAGACACCGGGGAGCTGCTTTTT
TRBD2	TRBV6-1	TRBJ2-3	CASSSTSGYSDTQYF	TGTGCCAGCAGCTCGACTAGCGGGTATTCAGATACGCAGTATTTT
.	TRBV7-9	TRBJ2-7	CASSLALAGYEQYF	TGTGCCAGCAGCTTAGCGTTGGCGGGCTACGAGCAGTACTTC
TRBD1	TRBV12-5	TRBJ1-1	CASGSIPGQGANTEAFF	TGTGCTAGTGGTTCTATCCCGGGACAGGGGGCGAACACTGAAGCTTTCTTT
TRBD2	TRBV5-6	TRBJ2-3	CASSLARLAGEFRDTQYF	TGTGCCAGCAGCTTGGCAAGACTAGCGGGAGAGTTTAGAGATACGCAGTATTTT
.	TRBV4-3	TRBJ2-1	CASSQGAVGGKNEQFF	TGCGCCAGCAGCCAAGGGGCGGTTGGCGGGAAGAATGAGCAGTTCTTC
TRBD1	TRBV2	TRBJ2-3	CASGWDRGRPDTQYF	TGTGCCAGCGGTTGGGACAGGGGGCGCCCAGATACGCAGTATTTT
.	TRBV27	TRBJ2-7	CASSPRFGEQYF	TGTGCCAGCAGCCCTAGATTCGGCGAGCAGTACTTC
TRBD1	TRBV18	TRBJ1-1	CASSRGQGASLAFF	TGTGCCAGCTCACGGGGACAGGGGGCTTCGCTAGCTTTCTTT
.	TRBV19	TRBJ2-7	CASSIDGPGTGSYEQYF	TGTGCCAGTAGTATAGATGGGCCCGGAACAGGCTCCTACGAGCAGTACTTC
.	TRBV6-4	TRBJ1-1	CASSVRGDAEAFF	TGTGCCAGCAGTGTTCGGGGGGACGCTGAAGCTTTCTTT
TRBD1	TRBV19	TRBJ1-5	CASNFRGDSNQPQHF	TGTGCCAGTAATTTCAGGGGGGATAGCAATCAGCCCCAGCATTTT
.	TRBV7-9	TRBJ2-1	CASSLGSSYNEQFF	TGTGCCAGCAGCCTAGGGAGCTCCTACAATGAGCAGTTCTTC
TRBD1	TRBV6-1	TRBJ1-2	CASSDTDRAGYTF	TGTGCCAGCAGTGATACCGACAGGGCTGGCTACACCTTC
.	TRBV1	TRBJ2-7	CTSSLQLGDGYEQYF	TGCACCAGCAGCCTCCAGCTGGGAGACGGCTACGAGCAGTACTTC
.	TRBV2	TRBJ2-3	CASKEGRGADTQYF	TGTGCCAGCAAAGAAGGACGGGGAGCTGATACGCAGTATTTT
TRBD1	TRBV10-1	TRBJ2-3	CASSVSTGGKQYF	TGCGCCAGCAGTGTTTCGACAGGGGGGAAGCAGTATTTT
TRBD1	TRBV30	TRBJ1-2	CAWTAFGQASPSF	TGTGCCTGGACCGCCTTTGGACAGGCTTCCCCGTCCTTC
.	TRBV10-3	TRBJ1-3	CAISAPRTRGGDTIYF	TGTGCCATCAGTGCCCCAAGAACCCGGGGTGGAGACACCATATATTTT